The 3 T cell receptor beta chains in this list originate from one sample, sequenced in a study of beta chain features in type 1 diabetes. Which antigens these TCRs recognize remains unknown. Study-level points and caveats: A moderate, significant TCRB CDR3 shortening appeared in type 1 diabetes across four CD4+ subsets.

Investigators reverse transcribed all isolated RNA, so they sequenced expressed TCRB transcripts. The table came from immunoSEQ multiplex PCR; TCRdb's copy has only in-frame clones and leaves some out. The repertoire includes hundreds of thousands of clones, roughly 13% of them detected once, and approximately 0.042% sits in the top ten. Specimen: naive CD4+ T cells from blood. These TCRs come from a young man with type 1 diabetes.

This chain uses TRBV5-1 with TRBJ1-6; D is possibly TRBD1 (6 bases). V dropped 3 bases and J dropped 10 bases, with 20 bases sitting between them. Looked up from germline, CDR1 is SGHRS and CDR2 is YFSETQ. The CDR3 sequence is 16 residues long. The CDR3 region has the DNA TGCGCCAGCAGCTCCGCCCCCAGGGGAAGAGGATCACCCCTCCACTTT. Residues: CASSSAPRGRGSPLHF.

This chain links TRBV30 with TRBJ1-2; D is undetermined. V was shortened by 0 bases and J by 7 bases, with 9 bases between the two germline ends. This CDR3 has 12 amino acids. The germline gives CDR1 GTSNPN, CDR2 SVGIG (reference sequence). CDR3: CAWSVYPGGYTF. The CDR3 region has the DNA TGTGCCTGGAGTGTATACCCGGGTGGCTACACCTTC. Full variable domain (rest looked up from reference TRBV30 and TRBJ1-2): SQTIHQWPATLVQPVGSPLSLECTVEGTSNPNLYWYRQAAGRGLQLLFYSVGIGQISSEVPQNLSASRPQDRQFILSSKKLLLSDSGFYLCAWSVYPGGYTFGSGTRLTVV.

The chain employs TRBV4-1 and TRBJ2-7; a weak D match, TRBD1 (5 bases). This CDR3 comprises 16 residues. Germline V lookup: CDR1 MGHRA, CDR2 YSYEKL. With 3 bases removed from V and 2 bases from J, the gap between germline ends came to 17 bases. CDR3: CASSQSTANLPYEQYF. The CDR3 coding sequence is TGCGCCAGCAGCCAGTCGACAGCGAACCTCCCCTACGAGCAGTACTTC.